Sequencing of this T cell receptor (beta chain) was carried out in a study of beta chain features in type 1 diabetes (dated by TCRdb to 2017 to 2018). At the level of the whole study: Mean age, gender distribution, total cell number and subset yield were not different between patients and healthy donors. In the study, TCRB repertoires of sorted circulating CD4+ T cell subsets from recently diagnosed type 1 diabetes patients were compared with those of matched healthy donors. Regulatory and stem cell-like memory subsets were isolated from only 8 patients and about eight healthy donors, whereas naive and central memory subsets came from all 30 or so donors. A total of about 110,000,000 sorted cells were examined across all samples, and a strong correlation was observed between cell number per subset and RNA yield. Beyond this particular receptor, the publication reports: PCR might favor shorter templates, but patient and control samples were amplified and corrected together, so any skew would affect both groups equally. In all four CD4+ subsets, TCRB CDR3 length was moderately but significantly shorter in type 1 diabetes patients. HLA sub-analyses involved small numbers of individuals, so any influence of HLA type on TCRB rearrangement remained unresolved. Because cDNA was sequenced instead of genomic DNA, highly expressing activated cells could be over-represented, though the groups showed no difference in activation or CD3 levels. Patients with type 1 diabetes made fewer insertions and deleted more nucleotides at VDJ recombination sites, implying thymic rearrangement abnormalities. Naive, central memory and regulatory TCRB repertoires appeared more similar among patients than among healthy donors.

A note on this clone: Its antigen remains undetermined. No much larger clone is present one base from it, and per-base qualities are unavailable.

Each donor gave one peripheral blood draw, roughly 120 mL on average, collected into heparinised tubes. Naive, central memory, regulatory and stem cell-like memory CD4+ T cells were sorted on a BD FACSAria II using a panel including CD45RO, CCR7, CD25, CD127, CD95 and CD27. All sorted populations exceeded 95% purity. PBMCs were isolated immediately by Lymphoprep density gradient centrifugation and stained directly without culture. To minimize batch effects, samples were stained and sorted in pairs, one healthy donor with one patient per experiment. The High Capacity cDNA Reverse Transcription Kit was used to reverse transcribe all of the isolated RNA, meaning that expressed TCRB transcripts were what got sequenced. Deep immunoSEQ sequencing was performed on naive, central memory and regulatory T cell samples, with an average of around 3.5 million total reads per sample. Sorted cells were lysed in RLT buffer, and RNA was extracted using DNase-treated RNeasy Micro or Mini kits according to cell number. To prevent cross-contamination, every cell subset was processed on its own, while patient and healthy donor samples were processed together. The immunoSEQ multiplex PCR was used to amplify TCRB sequences from cDNA, yielding 87-bp fragments that span the CDR3 region. Sequencing of the amplicons was done on the Illumina HiSeq platform. The study's processing was this. PCR bias was computationally corrected using synthetic template baselines, reads within Hamming distance 2 were collapsed, and singletons that could not be merged were discarded. Reads were aligned against IMGT so that V, D and J genes, CDR3 length and insertions or deletions at six rearrangement sites could be assigned. Within each subset, clonotype counts were normalized to sorted cell number, and only after that were true diversity and Gini coefficients computed with the tcR R package. The overlap coefficient, calculated on TCRB nucleotide sequences, was used to quantify repertoire sharing. The immuneACCESS repertoire file appears here via TCRdb, limited to in-frame rearrangements. These files lack a portion of the clones; in checked studies, under half of the deficit traces to unresolved V genes, and the cause of the others is not known. For V, J and clone size, that table is used; D and trimming come from the DNA. The sample has under 200,000 clones on record, about 8.5% of them singletons. The ten largest clones take up 0.55% to 0.65% of the sample.

The trim is 3 bases for V and 0 bases for J, with a gap of 6 bases between the germline ends. According to the germline V gene, CDR1 reads MGHRA and CDR2 reads YSYEKL. The CDR3 starts with the cysteine, ends with the phenylalanine, and has 15 residues. Left in the record is the CDR3 DNA by itself, 45 bases read in frame from the first base. The chain couples TRBV4-1 to TRBJ2-6; the D gene is not confidently resolved. This sequence was found in a man aged 18-30 years in good health. Sequences were obtained from central memory CD4+ T cells from blood. The sequence in DNA is TGCGCCAGCAGCCAGTCTAGCTCTGGGGCCAACGTCCTGACTTTC. Its translation reads: CASSQSSSGANVLTF.